This entry features one T cell receptor (beta chain) sequence. It has no known antigen specificity. No much larger clone is present one base from it, and per-base qualities are unavailable. This record belongs to a study of blood T cell repertoires in COVID-19 (dated by TCRdb to about 2020). Regarding the study in general: Samples from collaborators originated in the United States, Italy and Spain and spanned both the acute and convalescent phases of COVID-19. The material from the prospective study consisted of cDNA or gDNA derived from T cells, B-cell-depleted T cells, or PBMCs. Sample metadata almost always included a de-identified subject ID, COVID-19 status, age in years and sex. HLA class I and class II types, where available, came from metadata supplied by the sample provider rather than from assay-based typing. Samples came from the ongoing ImmuneRACE study (first 160 participants) plus 1,254 subjects from 6 global collaborators. The repertoires were released in a freely available public database meant as a resource for research on the immune response to SARS-CoV-2. Subjects who had been exposed to COVID-19, were actively infected with it, or had recovered from it provided the deeply sampled blood TCRbeta repertoires that made up the dataset.

Collaborating institutions collected whole blood in K2EDTA tubes following their own protocols. For TCRbeta analysis, collaborator samples were shipped as frozen whole blood, as isolated PBMCs, or as DNA extracted from either sample type. The immunoSEQ Assay, a bias-controlled multiplex PCR, was used to amplify TCRbeta CDR3 regions from genomic DNA. For the original study's pipeline: The number of nucleated cells in each sample was estimated by amplification of reference gene primers within the assay. To quantify the absolute abundance of each unique TCRbeta CDR3 rearrangement, sequence reads were collapsed and filtered. For each sample, productive Simpson clonality was calculated as the square root of Simpson's diversity index over productive rearrangements. TCRdb provides this immuneACCESS table in a form limited to in-frame rearrangements. Some clones are lacking; in checked studies, under half of them reflect an unresolved V gene, and why the rest are absent is not known. The V and J calls and clone size come from that table; D and trimming were worked out from the DNA. In all, the sample holds approximately 170,000 clones, and about 85% of those were seen once. The ten largest clones take up approximately 24% of the sample.

Beyond this particular receptor, the publication reports: The amount of clinical and demographic metadata varied by source and participant and was provided uncurated.

The CDR3 sequence holds 15 residues, the cysteine and phenylalanine included. Only the CDR3 DNA stays, 45 bases, in frame from base 1. V loses 2 bases at its end and J loses 4 bases; junction bases beyond the gene matches: 3. Taken from the germline V gene (reference sequence), the CDR1 and CDR2 loops are WNHNN and SYGVQD. The chain is encoded by TRBV10-1 joined to TRBJ1-5; 9 central nucleotides agree with TRBD1. Sequencing was carried out using peripheral blood. The source of this sequence is a man aged 55-75 years with acute or convalescent COVID-19. CDR3 reads: CASSEPGQGNQPQHF. In nucleotide form, the sequence is TGCGCCAGCAGTGAGCCGGGACAGGGTAATCAGCCCCAGCATTTT.